This TCR beta chain was observed in a study of blood T cell repertoires in COVID-19. Overall study context: The study drew acute and convalescent COVID-19 samples from the United States, Italy and Spain. T cells, B-cell-depleted T cells, or PBMCs provided the cDNA or gDNA that served as material.

In the authors' methods: For nucleated cells, counts were estimated from reference gene primer amplification. Sequenced by immunoSEQ multiplex PCR; TCRdb stores in-frame clones only, minus some. That table furnishes V, J and clone size, whereas the DNA furnished D and trimming. This table has about 120,000 clones, over 75% appearing once. The clonotype comes from a woman aged 65 to 85 who had recovered from COVID-19. Sequenced material: peripheral blood.

The CDR3 loop reads CASSYIGTSTDTQYF. DNA of the CDR3: TGTGCCAGCAGTTACATTGGGACAAGCACAGATACGCAGTATTTT. The gene calls are TRBV6-2 or TRBV6-3 and TRBJ2-3; a possible D gene is TRBD1 (6 bases). Germline V gives CDR1 MNHEY, CDR2 SVGEGT. V gave up 2 bases and J gave up 0 bases, with 9 bases separating them. This CDR3 comprises 15 residues.